These 19 T cell receptor beta chains originate from one sample sequenced in a study of blood T cell repertoires in COVID-19. Here immunoSEQ multiplex PCR was the method, and the copy in TCRdb shows in-frame clones only, minus some. The sample yields fewer than 200,000 clones, 86% seen once. The specimen sequenced was PBMCs or T cells enriched from blood (not recorded which). These receptors were obtained from a woman aged 40 to 50 in a cohort exposed to, infected with or recovered from COVID-19 (not recorded which).

The chain links TRBV21-1 to TRBJ2-3; TRBD2 is the table's D call, not checked against the DNA. TRBV21-1 is listed as a pseudogene. This CDR3 region has 19 residues. The CDR3 reads CASSKPLKRGGRFTDTQYF. The CDR3 DNA sequence: TGTGCCAGCAGCAAACCCCTGAAGCGGGGGGGCAGGTTCACAGATACGCAGTATTTT.

This clone was detected a few times. The V gene is TRBV11-3, the J gene TRBJ2-3; maybe TRBD2 (6 bases). V shed 4 bases and J shed 4 bases, with 12 bases lying between them. The CDR3 runs 14 residues. Looked up from germline, CDR1 is SGHNT and CDR2 is YENEEA. The chain's CDR3 is CASSSGRGADTQYF. The CDR3 DNA reads as TGTGCCAGCAGCTCCGGGAGAGGAGCAGATACGCAGTATTTT.

This rearrangement joins TRBV30 to TRBJ1-3, with 8 bases lining up with TRBD1. The J segment lost 0 bases and the V segment lost 4 bases, leaving 14 bases of the junction unmatched. CDR1 is GTSNPN and CDR2 is SVGIG in the germline V gene (reference sequence). This CDR3 contains 18 residues. The CDR3 loop is CAWTIPWDRLSSGNTIYF. The CDR3 nucleotides are TGTGCCTGGACCATACCTTGGGACAGGTTAAGCTCTGGAAACACCATATATTTT.

The gene calls are TRBV18 and TRBJ1-2; tentatively, D is TRBD1 (5 bases). Germline V gene sequence: CDR1 KGHSH, CDR2 LQKENI. V dropped 2 bases and J dropped 2 bases, with 12 bases sitting between them. CDR3 length equals 15 residues. The CDR3 sequence: CASSPVQGVNYGYTF. The CDR3 DNA is TGTGCCAGCTCACCAGTTCAGGGTGTGAACTATGGCTACACCTTC.

V is TRBV28 and J is TRBJ2-2; TRBD1 might be the D (7 bases). CDR1 MDHEN and CDR2 SYDVKM come from the germline V gene. The CDR3 is 14 residues long. V lost 6 bases and J lost 4, with 12 bases in between. As DNA, the CDR3 is TGTGCCAGCAGAGCCCAGGGGGGCACCGGGGAGCTGTTTTTT. Translation gives CASRAQGGTGELFF.

This clone appeared once. The V and J genes are TRBV4-1 and TRBJ2-7; D is perhaps TRBD2 (6 bases). V shed 1 base and J shed 6 bases, with 19 bases lying between them. This CDR3 is 16 amino acids long. Germline V lookup: CDR1 MGHRA, CDR2 YSYEKL. CDR3 region: CASSQGWGEFRPEQYF. CDR3 sequence (DNA): TGCGCCAGCAGCCAAGGTTGGGGGGAGTTTCGCCCCGAGCAGTACTTC.

The chain employs TRBV6-5 and TRBJ1-3; D not resolved. Per the germline V gene, CDR1 is MNHEY and CDR2 is SVGAGI. The V end lost 7 bases, the J end lost 0 bases, and 10 bases lay between the germline ends. There are 14 residues in the CDR3. The chain's CDR3 is CASKSHSSGNTIYF. The CDR3 nucleotides are TGTGCCAGCAAGTCCCACAGCTCTGGAAACACCATATATTTT.

This clone turned up a few times. The chain uses TRBV19 and TRBJ1-1; D gene unclear. The V gene's germline CDR1 is LNHDA and CDR2 SQIVND (reference sequence). The V end was cut by 5 bases, the J end by 6 bases, with 7 bases between. This CDR3 is built from 11 residues. The CDR3 loop is CASSAGAEAFF. The DNA of the CDR3 is TGTGCCAGTAGTGCCGGGGCTGAAGCTTTCTTT.

The chain combines TRBV13 with TRBJ1-2; TRBD1 matches at 8 bases. J lost 0 bases, V lost 5 bases, and 5 bases had no gene match. This CDR3 region has 15 residues. The germline CDR1 and CDR2 sequences are PRHDT and FYEKMQ (reference sequence). The CDR3 sequence: CASSPGQGPNYGYTF. Here the CDR3 DNA reads TGTGCCAGCAGCCCTGGACAGGGCCCTAACTATGGCTACACCTTC.

The V call is TRBV19, the J call TRBJ1-2, with 9 bases that match TRBD1. Germline V gene lookup returns CDR1 LNHDA and CDR2 SQIVND (reference sequence). Losses at the gene ends were 3 bases for V and 8 bases for J; bases not matched to a gene: 4. The CDR3 consists of 13 residues. CDR3 coding DNA: TGTGCCAGTAGTATTAACAGGGGGCTCGGCTACACCTTC. It is translated as CASSINRGLGYTF.

This sequence joins TRBV6-5 and TRBJ2-3; tentative D call: TRBD1 (6 bases). The CDR3 covers 14 residues. Trimming removed 4 bases from V and 4 bases from J, with 12 bases in between. Germline values: CDR1 MNHEY, CDR2 SVGAGI. The CDR3 DNA is TGTGCCAGCAGTTGGGCGAGGGGGTCAGATACGCAGTATTTT. It translates to CASSWARGSDTQYF.

This CDR3 is CASSFLAGGSTYNEQFF. In DNA form, the CDR3 reads TGTGCCAGCAGCTTCCTGGCGGGAGGTTCGACTTACAATGAGCAGTTCTTC. The chain joins TRBV11-3 to TRBJ2-1, with TRBD2 matching 8 bases. The ends lost 3 bases at V and 4 bases at J; junction bases unmatched: 11. Germline loops: CDR1 SGHNT, CDR2 YENEEA. The CDR3 is made up of 17 amino acids.

This clone has only a few counts. The gene calls are TRBV6-5 and TRBJ1-5, with unresolved D. The CDR3 contains 13 residues. Trimming left V 6 bases short and J 5 bases short, with 11 bases between. Germline lookup yields CDR1 MNHEY and CDR2 SVGAGI. This chain's CDR3 is CASRAGEHQPQHF. Written as DNA, the CDR3 is TGTGCCAGCAGGGCCGGAGAGCATCAGCCCCAGCATTTT.

This clone has a single count. The V gene is TRBV2, the J gene TRBJ1-1; 11 bases are shared with TRBD1. The germline V gene encodes CDR1 SNHLY and CDR2 FYNNEI. With V trimmed by 0 bases and J by 4 bases, 4 bases remained unmatched. This CDR3 is 16 amino acids long. The CDR3 DNA reads TGTGCCAGCAGTGAAGCGGGACAGGGGGGGACCACTGAAGCTTTCTTT. It specifies CASSEAGQGGTTEAFF.

This clone was recorded once. This chain links TRBV2 with TRBJ2-3, with 12 nucleotides matching TRBD2. J lost 4 bases, V lost 9 bases, and 8 bases had no gene match. In germline, CDR1 is SNHLY, CDR2 FYNNEI. The CDR3 runs to 15 residues. This chain's CDR3 is CASTLTSGGADTQYF. The CDR3 nucleotides are TGTGCCAGTACTTTGACTAGCGGGGGCGCAGATACGCAGTATTTT.

The chain links TRBV2 to TRBJ1-4; no definite D call. The V and J ends lost 6 bases and 3 bases respectively, with 14 bases between them. Germline V CDR1 and CDR2: SNHLY, FYNNEI. This CDR3 region has 15 residues. This CDR3 reads CASRDRGKANEKLFF. The CDR3 DNA sequence: TGTGCCAGCAGGGACCGCGGGAAGGCTAATGAAAAACTGTTTTTT.

This sequence joins TRBV14 and TRBJ2-3, with D possibly being TRBD1 (5 bases). Germline values: CDR1 SGHDN, CDR2 FVKESK. V gave up 1 base and J gave up 0 bases, with 14 bases separating them. This CDR3 has 17 residues. This chain's CDR3 is CASSQGARVMSTDTQYF. For the CDR3, the DNA is TGTGCCAGCAGCCAAGGCGCCAGGGTAATGAGCACAGATACGCAGTATTTT. Using reference TRBV14 and TRBJ2-3 for the parts outside the CDR3, the full variable domain is EAGVTQFPSHSVIEKGQTVTLRCDPISGHDNLYWYRRVMGKEIKFLLHFVKESKQDESGMPNNRFLAERTGGTYSTLKVQPAELEDSGVYFCASSQGARVMSTDTQYFGPGTRLTVL.

The count of this clone is one. The chain joins TRBV7-9 to TRBJ1-5; D call uncertain. The CDR3 length is 12 residues. Germline CDR1 is SEHNR and CDR2 is FQNEAQ (reference sequence). V dropped 2 bases and J dropped 4 bases, with 3 bases sitting between them. Here the CDR3 reads CASSLLNQPQHF. Here the CDR3 DNA reads TGTGCCAGCAGCTTACTTAATCAGCCCCAGCATTTT.

The V call is TRBV11-2, the J call TRBJ1-3, with 7 bases aligning to TRBD1. This CDR3 is 19 amino acids long. CDR1 is SGHAT and CDR2 is FQNNGV in the germline V gene. Germline trimming cut 5 bases from V and 4 bases from J; bases unmatched to any gene: 20. CDR3 sequence: CASSSTRDSFSLAGNTIYF. CDR3 bases: TGTGCCAGCAGCAGTACCCGGGACAGTTTTTCACTGGCGGGAAACACCATATATTTT. The variable domain in full, completed from reference TRBV11-2 and TRBJ1-3, reads EAGVAQSPRYKIIEKRQSVAFWCNPISGHATLYWYQQILGQGPKLLIQFQNNGVVDDSQLPKDRFSAERLKGVDSTLKIQPAKLEDSAVYLCASSSTRDSFSLAGNTIYFGEGSWLTVV.